The 19 T cell receptor beta chains in this list originate from one sample, sequenced in a study of blood T cell repertoires in COVID-19. Measured with immunoSEQ multiplex PCR; TCRdb has only the in-frame clones, and not every one. The sample holds around 120,000 clones; 90% are singletons and the top ten take approximately 1.7%. The sequenced material came from peripheral blood. The receptors come from a human donor with active COVID-19. The donor label of this sample is uncertain.

The chain recombines TRBV6-6 with TRBJ1-3, with D maybe TRBD1 (6 bases). Between the trimmed V and J ends, which lost 0 bases and 8 bases, there was a span of 8 bases. This CDR3 region has 13 residues. CDR1 and CDR2 from the germline V gene are MNHNY and SVGAGI (reference sequence). The CDR3 DNA reads TGTGCCAGCAGTTACTCGAAGGGGGACACCATATATTTT. It specifies CASSYSKGDTIYF.

The chain couples TRBV29-1 to TRBJ1-5; no clear D. Looked up from germline, CDR1 is SQVTM and CDR2 is ANQGSEA. This CDR3 has 13 residues. Trimming took off 4 bases at V and 1 base at J, with 8 bases between the two ends. CDR3 sequence: CSVVEGSNQPQHF. The CDR3 region has the DNA TGCAGCGTTGTCGAGGGAAGCAATCAGCCCCAGCATTTT.

The chain uses TRBV4-2 and TRBJ2-6; 8 bases align to TRBD1. The CDR3 length is 18 residues. Trimming removed 4 bases from V and 3 bases from J; junction bases left unmatched: 11. CDR1 LGHNA and CDR2 YNFKEQ come from the germline V gene. The CDR3 is CASSRRTGFYRGANVLTF. Written as DNA, the CDR3 is TGTGCCAGCAGCCGCCGGACAGGGTTTTATCGTGGGGCCAACGTCCTGACTTTC.

The V gene is TRBV30, the J gene TRBJ2-1; 14 nucleotides align to TRBD2. This CDR3 contains 19 residues. The J segment lost 0 bases and the V segment lost 1 base, leaving 8 bases of the junction unmatched. The germline CDR1 and CDR2 sequences are GTSNPN and SVGIG (reference sequence). CDR3 sequence: CAWSGGLAGALSSYNEQFF. DNA for the CDR3: TGTGCCTGGAGTGGGGGACTAGCGGGGGCCCTGAGCTCCTACAATGAGCAGTTCTTC.

The chain uses TRBV19 and TRBJ1-5; perhaps TRBD1 as D (5 bases). Trimming pared 3 bases from V and 2 bases from J, leaving 11 bases between. This CDR3 is 15 amino acids long. From germline, CDR1 is LNHDA and CDR2 SQIVND (reference sequence). The CDR3 DNA is TGTGCCAGTAGTATTGCGGGGGGACGCAATCAGCCCCAGCATTTT. This gives the protein CASSIAGGRNQPQHF.

The chain combines TRBV23-1 with TRBJ1-6, with D hard to call. TRBV23-1 is treated as an ORF (open reading frame) with a function not yet certain. Trimming removed 0 bases at V and 0 bases at J, with 12 bases between. The CDR3 loop spans 18 amino acids. CDR3 in DNA: TGCGCCAGCAGTCAATCGGCTCCGGGGAGCTCCTATAATTCACCCCTCCACTTT. Translating it yields CASSQSAPGSSYNSPLHF.

The chain carries TRBV2 and TRBJ1-2, with D tentatively TRBD1 (5 bases). Trimming cost V 10 bases and J 3 bases, with 12 bases left between them. Germline-derived CDR1 and CDR2 are SNHLY and FYNNEI. This CDR3 has 12 residues. CDR3 amino acids: CATSGGDYGYTF. CDR3 DNA: TGTGCCACAAGCGGGGGAGACTATGGCTACACCTTC.

This clone occurred once. The chain uses TRBV3-1 (or the pseudogene TRBV3-2) and TRBJ2-7; a possible D gene is TRBD1 (5 bases). Trimming took off 2 bases at V and 4 bases at J, with 9 bases between the two ends. The CDR3 sequence is 13 residues long. Germline V gene lookup returns CDR1 LGHDT and CDR2 YNNKEL (reference sequence). The CDR3 bases are TGTGCCAGCAGCCAACTCGACAGATACGAGCAGTACTTC. Amino acid sequence: CASSQLDRYEQYF.

The chain recombines TRBV24-1 with TRBJ2-3; D not resolved. CDR3 length equals 14 residues. From germline, CDR1 is KGHDR and CDR2 SFDVKD. The V gene lost 3 bases and the J gene lost 0 bases, with 6 bases spanning the gap. CDR3 sequence (DNA): TGTGCCACCAGTGATGACTCTAGCACAGATACGCAGTATTTT. It encodes CATSDDSSTDTQYF.

This sequence joins TRBV7-2 and TRBJ2-7; D unclear. This CDR3 is built from 11 residues. Germline V gene lookup returns CDR1 SGHTA and CDR2 FQGNSA. V was trimmed by 3 bases and J by 3 bases, leaving 3 bases between them. The CDR3 DNA follows: TGTGCCAGCAGCTTCCACTACGAGCAGTACTTC. It is translated as CASSFHYEQYF.

The chain recombines TRBV7-2 with TRBJ2-3; 7 bases are a match to TRBD1. With V trimmed by 5 bases and J by 10 bases, 15 bases remained unmatched. CDR1 and CDR2 (germline): SGHTA, FQGNSA. This CDR3 has 15 residues. The CDR3 reads CASSQQGTAQRSQYF. The CDR3, as DNA: TGTGCCAGCAGCCAACAGGGGACAGCACAAAGGTCGCAGTATTTT.

The chain joins TRBV3-1 (or the pseudogene TRBV3-2) to TRBJ2-7, with D unclear. This CDR3 spans 13 amino acids. CDR1 is LGHDT, CDR2 YNNKEL, per germline (reference sequence). V was clipped by 0 bases and J by 2 bases, with 5 bases between them. CDR3 bases: TGTGCCAGCAGCCAAGATCTACCCTACGAGCAGTACTTC. Translating gives CASSQDLPYEQYF.

This clone came up once. The chain has TRBV11-1 and TRBJ2-1; D call uncertain. V was pared by 2 bases and J by 6 bases, with 8 bases between. The CDR3 loop spans 13 amino acids. Germline V gene sequence: CDR1 SGHAT, CDR2 FQDESV (reference sequence). This chain's CDR3 is CASSLMQINEQFF. CDR3 nucleotide sequence: TGTGCCAGCAGCTTAATGCAGATCAATGAGCAGTTCTTC.

This chain links TRBV4-3 with TRBJ1-3; D is unresolved. The CDR3 spans 17 residues. Per germline, CDR1 LGHNA and CDR2 YSLEER. V shed 0 bases and J shed 0 bases, with 12 bases lying between them. CDR3 coding DNA: TGCGCCAGCAGCCAAGATCATCTCGGGTTCTCTGGAAACACCATATATTTT. Translating gives CASSQDHLGFSGNTIYF.

This clone was found a few times. The gene calls are TRBV20-1 and TRBJ2-7, with 11 bases matching TRBD2. CDR1 and CDR2 (germline): DFQATT, SNEGSKA (reference sequence). The trim removed 3 bases at V and 4 bases at J, leaving 5 bases unmatched. CDR3 length: 14 residues. CDR3 sequence: CSASASGGTYEQYF. The CDR3 DNA reads as TGCAGTGCTAGTGCTAGCGGGGGGACTTACGAGCAGTACTTC.

The table lists this clone with a count of one. The chain recombines TRBV30 with TRBJ1-2, with TRBD1 matching over 10 bases. This CDR3 has 16 residues. V dropped 2 bases and J dropped 4; count of bases not matched to a gene: 10. Germline V gene sequence: CDR1 GTSNPN, CDR2 SVGIG (reference sequence). The CDR3 region has the DNA TGTGCCTGGAGTCGGAGGGGACAGGGGAAGAGCTATGGCTACACCTTC. It yields the protein CAWSRRGQGKSYGYTF. Using reference TRBV30 and TRBJ1-2 for the parts outside the CDR3, the full variable domain is SQTIHQWPATLVQPVGSPLSLECTVEGTSNPNLYWYRQAAGRGLQLLFYSVGIGQISSEVPQNLSASRPQDRQFILSSKKLLLSDSGFYLCAWSRRGQGKSYGYTFGSGTRLTVV.

The chain employs TRBV19 and TRBJ2-1; D is uncertain. CDR1 and CDR2 (germline): LNHDA, SQIVND (reference sequence). This CDR3 region has 13 residues. Trimming shortened V by 4 bases and J by 4 bases, and 8 bases separated the two germline ends. The CDR3 reads CASSTTGYNEQFF. DNA of the CDR3: TGTGCCAGTAGTACGACTGGGTACAATGAGCAGTTCTTC.

The V gene is TRBV10-2, the J gene TRBJ1-2, with 7 bases lining up with TRBD1. In germline, CDR1 is WSHSY, CDR2 SAAADI. V lost 3 bases to trimming and J lost 8 bases; unmatched junction nucleotides: 12. This CDR3 region has 15 residues. The CDR3 protein is CASSDSAGGRKGYTF. In DNA, the CDR3 is TGCGCCAGCAGTGACTCGGCAGGGGGTCGGAAGGGCTACACCTTC.

V gene TRBV11-2 combines with J gene TRBJ1-3; possible D gene TRBD1, 6 bases. The CDR3 runs to 15 residues. Between the trimmed V and J ends, which lost 1 base and 2 bases, there was a span of 9 bases. Per the germline V gene, CDR1 is SGHAT and CDR2 is FQNNGV. The CDR3 DNA sequence: TGTGCCAGCAGCTTAGTCCCAGGGGCTGGAAACACCATATATTTT. Protein: CASSLVPGAGNTIYF.